Given below is one T cell receptor (beta chain) in context. No antigen is known for it. The data belong to a study of T cells in localized non-small cell lung cancer. Points from the study as a whole: Exceeding tumor, uninvolved adjacent lung had the highest T cell clonality. Adjacent lung tissue had a median approximately 61 of the top 100 clones found in the tumor. Blood T cell density predicted longer survival; adjacent-lung clonality, shorter.

Here immunoSEQ multiplex PCR was the method, and the copy in TCRdb shows in-frame clones only, minus some. This table has about 52,000 clones, around nine tenths appearing once. The source was PBMCs, collected before any cancer treatment. This TCR was recovered from a female donor with stage II lung adenocarcinoma.

The CDR3 DNA reads TGTGCCAGCAGCTTAGCGCTAGCCTATATCACAGATACGCAGTATTTT. Translating it yields CASSLALAYITDTQYF. V and J are TRBV11-2 and TRBJ2-3; possibly TRBD2 for D (5 bases). Germline V gene sequence: CDR1 SGHAT, CDR2 FQNNGV. Trimming took 1 base from V and 2 from J, leaving 13 bases between them. This CDR3 is 16 amino acids long.